The 7 T cell receptor beta chains in this list originate from one sample, sequenced in a study of cytomegalovirus exposure and HLA in healthy donors. The PCR used 60 Vbeta and 13 Jbeta primers. TCRdb keeps only in-frame clones here, not all; method: immunoSEQ multiplex PCR. The sample lists under 130,000 clones; more than 60% were seen once. Source material: PBMCs. The source of these receptors is a woman in her thirties or forties in good health and CMV-seropositive.

In its sample, this clone was seen once. V is TRBV29-1 and J is TRBJ2-7; D is undetermined. This CDR3 spans 11 amino acids. V lost 2 bases and J lost 3, with 5 bases in between. From germline, CDR1 is SQVTM and CDR2 ANQGSEA. Here the CDR3 DNA reads TGCAGCGTTGAATCTAACTACGAGCAGTACTTC. This codes for CSVESNYEQYF.

This chain uses TRBV5-1 with TRBJ2-7; the D gene is possibly TRBD1 (6 bases). There are 13 residues in the CDR3. The germline gives CDR1 SGHRS, CDR2 YFSETQ. Between the trimmed V and J ends, which lost 3 bases and 7 bases, there was a span of 14 bases. Written as DNA, the CDR3 is TGCGCCAGCAGCTCCGGACAGCTACAGGAGCAGTACTTC. This translates into CASSSGQLQEQYF.

The chain recombines TRBV13 with TRBJ2-2; 7 bases fit TRBD2. The CDR3 consists of 17 residues. In germline, CDR1 is PRHDT, CDR2 FYEKMQ (reference sequence). The V gene end was trimmed by 2 bases and the J gene end by 7 bases; junction bases not matched to a gene: 13. The CDR3 loop is CASSLRIVASGFGELFF. CDR3 in DNA: TGTGCCAGCAGCTTAAGAATTGTGGCTAGCGGATTCGGGGAGCTGTTTTTT.

CDR3 in DNA: TGCGCCAGCAGCCTAGGAGACACAGATACGCAGTATTTT. Protein product: CASSLGDTDTQYF. V gene TRBV5-1 combines with J gene TRBJ2-3; no firm D call. Germline assignment: CDR1 SGHRS and CDR2 YFSETQ. V dropped 4 bases and J dropped 2 bases, with 8 bases sitting between them. This CDR3 is 13 amino acids long.

The chain carries TRBV19 and TRBJ2-5, with 12 positions matching TRBD2. The germline V gene encodes CDR1 LNHDA and CDR2 SQIVND (reference sequence). The CDR3 is 15 residues long. V lost 5 bases, J lost 7 bases, and 8 bases stayed unmatched. CDR3 sequence (DNA): TGTGCCAGTAGTCTGACTAGCGGGGGACTTCGGACCCAGTACTTC. Its translation: CASSLTSGGLRTQYF. Looking up the rest from reference TRBV19 and TRBJ2-5 gives the full variable domain: DGGITQSPKYLFRKEGQNVTLSCEQNLNHDAMYWYRQDPGQGLRLIYYSQIVNDFQKGDIAEGYSVSREKKESFPLTVTSAQKNPTAFYLCASSLTSGGLRTQYFGPGTRLLVL.

The chain couples TRBV18 to TRBJ2-7, with TRBD1 matching over 7 bases. The CDR3 spans 19 residues. V lost 0 bases, J lost 3 bases, and 17 bases stayed unmatched. CDR1 and CDR2 from the germline V gene are KGHSH and LQKENI. CDR3: CASSPPGQISPTNLYEQYF. CDR3 nucleotide sequence: TGTGCCAGCTCACCACCGGGACAGATATCGCCCACGAATCTCTACGAGCAGTACTTC.

Comments on this clone: A junction boundary mismatches the germline segment, possibly from a read error. This chain joins TRBV7-7 and TRBJ2-3, with a tentative D call TRBD2 (6 bases). This CDR3 has 16 residues. Germline V lookup: CDR1 SSHAT, CDR2 FNYEAQ (reference sequence). CDR3 protein: CASSPGTAGPTDTQYF. The CDR3 nucleotides read TGTGCTAGCAGCCCCGGGACTGCGGGTCCCACAGATACGCAGTATTTT. The full variable domain, its missing parts supplied by reference TRBV7-7 and TRBJ2-3, is GAGVSQSPRYKVTKRGQDVTLRCDPISSHATLYWYQQALGQGPEFLTYFNYEAQPDKSGLPSDRFSAERPEGSISTLTIQRTEQRDSAMYRCASSPGTAGPTDTQYFGPGTRLTVL.